This T cell receptor beta chain was sequenced for a study of blood T cell repertoires in COVID-19. The length of the CDR3 is 13 residues. The J segment lost 2 bases and the V segment lost 5 bases, leaving 3 bases of the junction unmatched. Germline V gene sequence: CDR1 SGHNT, CDR2 YYREEE (reference sequence). Here immunoSEQ multiplex PCR was the method, and the copy in TCRdb shows in-frame clones only, minus some. The sample has 350,000 to 400,000 clones; around 87% are singletons. The chain combines TRBV5-4 with TRBJ1-2; 7 bases agree with TRBD1. The sequence was collected from a woman aged 30 to 39 with acute COVID-19. The specimen was PBMCs or T cells enriched from blood (not recorded which). The CDR3 spells CASSRDRNYGYTF. In nucleotides, the CDR3 is TGTGCCAGCAGTCGGGACAGAAACTATGGCTACACCTTC. Based on the CDR3 plus reference TRBV5-4 and TRBJ1-2, the full variable domain is ETGVTQSPTHLIKTRGQQVTLRCSSQSGHNTVSWYQQALGQGPQFIFQYYREEENGRGNFPPRFSGLQFPNYSSELNVNALELDDSALYLCASSRDRNYGYTFGSGTRLTVV.